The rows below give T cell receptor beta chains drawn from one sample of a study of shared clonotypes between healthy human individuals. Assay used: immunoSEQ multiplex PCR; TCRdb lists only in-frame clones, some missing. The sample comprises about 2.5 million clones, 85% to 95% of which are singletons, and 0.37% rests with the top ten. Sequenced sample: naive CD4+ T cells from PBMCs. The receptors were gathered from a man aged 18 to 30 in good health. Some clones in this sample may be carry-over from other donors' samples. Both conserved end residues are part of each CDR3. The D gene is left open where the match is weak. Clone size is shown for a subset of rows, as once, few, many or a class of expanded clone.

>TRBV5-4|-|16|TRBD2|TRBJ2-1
TGTGCCAGCAGCCGAGCGGCGGTAGCGGGAGGGGATGAGCAGTTCTTC
CASSRAAVAGGDEQFF
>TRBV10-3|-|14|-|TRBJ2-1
TGTGCCATCAGTGGCGGGACAGATTACAATGAGCAGTTCTTC
CAISGGTDYNEQFF
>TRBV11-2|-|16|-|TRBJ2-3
TGTGCCAGCAGCTCCGGACGGTCATCTAGCACAGATACGCAGTATTTT
CASSSGRSSSTDTQYF
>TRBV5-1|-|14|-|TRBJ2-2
TGCGCCAGCAGCTTGGTCACGAACACCGGGGAGCTGTTTTTT
CASSLVTNTGELFF
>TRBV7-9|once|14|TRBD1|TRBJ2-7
TGTGCCAGCAGCCTGGACAGGGGTCCCTTGGAGCAGTACTTC
CASSLDRGPLEQYF
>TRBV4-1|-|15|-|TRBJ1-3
TGCGCCAGCAGCCAAGGGGAATGGGATGGAAACACCATATATTTT
CASSQGEWDGNTIYF
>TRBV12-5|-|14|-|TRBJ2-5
TGTGCTAGTGGTTTGGGTCCAGCCTCAGAGACCCAGTACTTC
CASGLGPASETQYF
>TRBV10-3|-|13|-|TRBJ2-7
TGTGCCATCAGTGAGTCGAATGGCTACGAGCAGTACTTC
CAISESNGYEQYF
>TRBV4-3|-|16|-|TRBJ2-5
TGCGCCAGCAGCCAAGATTGGCCGGGGCGGACGGAGACCCAGTACTTC
CASSQDWPGRTETQYF
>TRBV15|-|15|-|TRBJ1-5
TGTGCCACGGGGTACCGGGACGGCTACAATCAGCCCCAGCATTTT
CATGYRDGYNQPQHF
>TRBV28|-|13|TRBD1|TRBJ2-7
TGTGCCAGCAGTTTCTTCAGGGGGAACGAGCAGTACTTC
CASSFFRGNEQYF
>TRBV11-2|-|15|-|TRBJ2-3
TGTGCCAGCAACCATTGGGGGGGCAGCACAGATACGCAGTATTTT
CASNHWGGSTDTQYF
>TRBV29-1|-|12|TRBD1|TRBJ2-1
TGCAGCGCCCACAGGGGCTACAATGAGCAGTTCTTC
CSAHRGYNEQFF
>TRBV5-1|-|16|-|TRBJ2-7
TGCGCCAGCAGCTTGGAAGCTAGACAGAAAGGAGACGAGCAGTACTTC
CASSLEARQKGDEQYF
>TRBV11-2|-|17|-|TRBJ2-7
TGTGCCAGCAGCTTATCCCCGGGTCACAAGGACTCCTACGAGCAGTACTTC
CASSLSPGHKDSYEQYF
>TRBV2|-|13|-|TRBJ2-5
TGTGCCAGCAGTGATTCCGGACAAGAGACCCAGTACTTC
CASSDSGQETQYF
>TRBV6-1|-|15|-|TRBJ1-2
TGTGCCAGCACCTTGAAGAGGACACTTCACTATGGCTACACCTTC
CASTLKRTLHYGYTF
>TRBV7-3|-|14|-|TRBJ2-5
TGTGCCAGCAGCTTAACGGCAGTCCAAGAGACCCAGTACTTC
CASSLTAVQETQYF
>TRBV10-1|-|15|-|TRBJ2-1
TGCGCCAGCAGTGATTCGGGCGAGGGGTACAATGAGCAGTTCTTC
CASSDSGEGYNEQFF
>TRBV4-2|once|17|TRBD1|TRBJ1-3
TGTGCCAGCAGCCGATCCCGGGACAGGGAAACTGGAAACACCATATATTTT
CASSRSRDRETGNTIYF
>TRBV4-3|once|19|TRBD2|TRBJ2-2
TGCGCCAGCAGCCAAGAGCGGACTAGCGGGAGGAGGTACACCGGGGAGCTGTTTTTT
CASSQERTSGRRYTGELFF
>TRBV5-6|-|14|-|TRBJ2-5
TGTGCCAGCAGCTTGGCGGCAGGGCAAGAGACCCAGTACTTC
CASSLAAGQETQYF
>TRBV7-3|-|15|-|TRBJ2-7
TGTGCCAGCAGCTTAAACTCGGGGGGCCTCAGCGAGCAGTACTTC
CASSLNSGGLSEQYF